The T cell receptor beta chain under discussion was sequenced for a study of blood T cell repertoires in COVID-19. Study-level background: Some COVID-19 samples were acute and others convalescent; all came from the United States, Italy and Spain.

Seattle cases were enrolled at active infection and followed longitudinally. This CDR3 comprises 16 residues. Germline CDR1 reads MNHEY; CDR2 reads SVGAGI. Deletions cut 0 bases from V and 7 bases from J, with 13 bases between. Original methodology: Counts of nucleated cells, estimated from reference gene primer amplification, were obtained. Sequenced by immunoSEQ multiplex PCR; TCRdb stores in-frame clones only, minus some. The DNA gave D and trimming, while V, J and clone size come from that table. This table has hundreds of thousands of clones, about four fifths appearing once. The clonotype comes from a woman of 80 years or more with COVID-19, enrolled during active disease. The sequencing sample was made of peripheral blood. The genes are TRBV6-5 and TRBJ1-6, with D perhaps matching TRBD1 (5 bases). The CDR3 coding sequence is TGTGCCAGCAGTTACTCGAAAGGGGCCAGCAATTCACCCCTCCACTTT. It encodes CASSYSKGASNSPLHF.